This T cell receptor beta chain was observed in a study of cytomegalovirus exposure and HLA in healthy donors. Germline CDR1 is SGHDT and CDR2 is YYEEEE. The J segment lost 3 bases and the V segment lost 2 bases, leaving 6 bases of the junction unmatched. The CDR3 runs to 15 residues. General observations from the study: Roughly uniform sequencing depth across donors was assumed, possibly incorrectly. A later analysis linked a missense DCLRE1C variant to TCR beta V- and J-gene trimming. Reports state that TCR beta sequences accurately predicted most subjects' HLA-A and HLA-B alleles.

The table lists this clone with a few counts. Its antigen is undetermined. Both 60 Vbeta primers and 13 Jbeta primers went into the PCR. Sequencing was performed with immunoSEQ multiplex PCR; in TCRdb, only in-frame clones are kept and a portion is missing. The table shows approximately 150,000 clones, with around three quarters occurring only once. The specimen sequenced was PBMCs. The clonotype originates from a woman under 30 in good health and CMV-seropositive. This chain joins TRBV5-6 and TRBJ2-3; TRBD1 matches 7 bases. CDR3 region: CASSFKGGGTDTQYF. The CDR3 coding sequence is TGTGCCAGCAGCTTCAAAGGGGGCGGGACAGATACGCAGTATTTT.